Listed below are T cell receptor beta chains from one sample, sequenced in a study of blood T cells in healthy people across ages. A single record per CDR3 protein comes from TCRdb applying MiXCR to the 5' RACE reads. Here the sample spans hundreds of thousands of distinct CDR3 sequences, 20% to 30% being singletons. The same data also went into a second study, on T cells of mothers and their children.

Material: blood. The receptors come from a boy aged 10-17 years in good health. Both conserved end residues are trimmed from each CDR3.

length: 15; V: TRBV6-7; J: TRBJ1-2; CDR3: ASSSSRLVGRSYGYT
length: 14; V: TRBV10-3; J: -; CDR3: AISESQRVVGGEQF
length: 13; V: TRBV3-1; J: TRBJ1-5; CDR3: ASSQGGSSNQPQH
length: 13; V: TRBV18; J: TRBJ1-2; CDR3: ASSPPGRSNYGYT
length: 11; V: TRBV7-2; J: TRBJ1-1; CDR3: ASSWAENTEAF
length: 15; V: TRBV7-9; J: TRBJ1-5; CDR3: ASSPAPGTGYNQPQH
length: 17; V: TRBV10-3; J: TRBJ2-6; CDR3: AIRGPASGGASGANVLT
length: 11; V: TRBV29-1; J: -; CDR3: SVSARPPYEQY
length: 13; V: TRBV5-1; J: TRBJ2-1; CDR3: ASSLAGLIYNEQF
length: 12; V: TRBV6-1; J: TRBJ1-5; CDR3: ASSASGSNQPQH
length: 13; V: TRBV5-1; J: TRBJ2-5; CDR3: ASSSSGTAQETQY
length: 12; V: TRBV6-5; J: TRBJ2-6; CDR3: ATKGISGANVLT
length: 11; V: TRBV29-1; J: TRBJ2-2; CDR3: SVEASGAGELF
length: 12; V: TRBV6-6; J: TRBJ2-1; CDR3: ASSYSMGGDEQF